Listed below are T cell receptor beta chains from one sample, sequenced in a study of regulatory T cells in long-lasting Graves disease. TCRdb independently ran MiXCR on the multiplex PCR reads; one entry per CDR3 protein. The sample has a few hundred thousand distinct CDR3 sequences, roughly 21% seen once; the top ten hold roughly 7%. Here the sequenced sample was peripheral blood mononuclear cells (PBMCs), taken when the disease was refractory, from a patient treated with antithyroid drugs. These receptors were taken from a female donor with Graves disease. Both conserved end residues are part of each CDR3. D genes are given only for firm matches. Where a row states a size, it is once, few, many or the class of an expanded clone; other rows omit it.

TRBJ1-4,TRBV9,NA,few,CASSVGGRPQEKLFF,TGTGCCAGCAGCGTAGGGGGACGGCCACAGGAAAAACTGTTTTTT
TRBJ1-2,TRBV7-9,NA,many,CASSLGVLERTANYGYTF,TGTGCCAGCAGCTTAGGAGTCTTAGAGAGAACAGCTAACTATGGCTACACCTTC
TRBJ2-7,TRBV20-1,NA,few,CSATLHIAEAYEQYF,TGCAGTGCTACCCTGCATATCGCCGAAGCCTACGAGCAGTACTTC
TRBJ1-6,TRBV25-1,NA,few,CASTPGWGSPLHF,TGTGCCAGCACCCCTGGATGGGGTTCACCCCTCCACTTT
TRBJ1-1,TRBV11-2,TRBD1,many,CASSRVTGRPFF,TGTGCCAGCAGCCGAGTGACAGGGAGACCTTTCTTT
TRBJ1-1,TRBV5-1,NA,NA,CASSRDSVLMNTEAFF,TGCGCCAGTTCTCGGGACTCGGTCCTGATGAACACTGAAGCTTTCTTT
TRBJ2-1,TRBV12-3/TRBV12-4,NA,NA,CASSFANNEQFF,TGTGCCAGCAGTTTTGCCAACAATGAGCAGTTCTTC
TRBJ1-1,TRBV28,NA,NA,CASSFSYYFGGGENTEAFF,TGTGCCAGCAGCTTCTCGTACTATTTCGGGGGCGGGGAGAACACTGAAGCTTTCTTT
TRBJ2-5,TRBV6-1,TRBD2,NA,CASSPTSGTGETQYF,TGTGCCAGCAGTCCGACTAGCGGAACGGGGGAGACCCAGTACTTC
TRBJ2-7,TRBV20-1,NA,NA,CSASPPQVGGYEQYF,TGCAGTGCTAGCCCCCCTCAGGTTGGGGGGTACGAGCAGTACTTC
TRBJ2-2,TRBV20-1,NA,once,CSVYGTNTGELFF,TGCAGTGTTTACGGGACGAACACCGGGGAGCTGTTTTTT
TRBJ1-1,TRBV20-1,NA,many,CSARPPTGNTEAFF,TGCAGTGCTAGACCCCCTACAGGGAACACTGAAGCTTTCTTT
TRBJ1-2,TRBV10-3,TRBD1,NA,CAISEIRTGNGYTF,TGTGCCATCAGTGAGATTAGGACAGGGAATGGCTACACCTTC
TRBJ2-7,TRBV6-2/TRBV6-3,NA,many,CASSLGPDLLSYEQYF,TGTGCCAGCAGTTTGGGGCCGGACTTACTATCCTACGAGCAGTACTTC
TRBJ2-3,TRBV12-3/TRBV12-4,NA,NA,CASSGVADTQYF,TGTGCCAGCAGCGGGGTGGCAGATACGCAGTATTTT
TRBJ2-7,TRBV27,TRBD1,NA,CASSIADRVHEQYF,TGTGCCAGCAGTATCGCGGACAGGGTGCACGAGCAGTACTTC
TRBJ2-5,TRBV10-3,NA,few,CAISEPGAGRAQYF,TGTGCCATCAGTGAGCCGGGGGCAGGGAGGGCCCAGTACTTC
TRBJ1-3,TRBV15,NA,few,CATSRDRGGRNTIYF,TGTGCCACCAGCAGAGATCGGGGGGGAAGGAACACCATATATTTT
TRBJ1-2,TRBV11-1,NA,many,CASSLGNLNYGYTF,TGTGCCAGCAGCCTGGGGAACCTCAACTATGGCTACACCTTC
TRBJ1-5,TRBV7-8,NA,many,CASRSGFGNQPQHF,TGTGCCAGCAGGTCAGGGTTTGGGAATCAGCCCCAGCATTTT
TRBJ1-1,TRBV11-2,NA,many,CASSLDEMSTEAFF,TGTGCCAGCAGCTTAGATGAAATGAGCACTGAAGCTTTCTTT
TRBJ2-5,TRBV5-4,NA,few,CASSWGPPWLGAQYF,TGTGCCAGCAGCTGGGGACCACCGTGGTTGGGGGCCCAGTACTTC
TRBJ1-1,TRBV6-4,NA,NA,CASMEGPGTEAFF,TGTGCCAGCATGGAGGGGCCGGGAACTGAAGCTTTCTTT
TRBJ1-2,TRBV7-9,NA,few,CASSFHSGAYGYTF,TGTGCCAGCAGTTTCCACTCCGGGGCGTATGGCTACACCTTC
TRBJ2-6,TRBV19,TRBD2,few,CASSIEGGAGANVLTF,TGTGCCAGTAGTATAGAGGGGGGGGCTGGGGCCAACGTCCTGACTTTC
TRBJ2-2,TRBV28,NA,NA,CASTGTGTPKELFF,TGTGCCAGCACGGGGACCGGGACTCCAAAGGAGCTGTTTTTT
TRBJ1-5,TRBV20-1,TRBD1,many,CSAISTGLQPQHF,TGCAGTGCTATATCGACAGGGCTCCAGCCCCAGCATTTT
TRBJ1-4,TRBV13,NA,NA,CASTRGVEKLFF,TGTGCCAGTACCCGAGGGGTTGAAAAACTGTTTTTT
TRBJ2-7,TRBV20-1,TRBD1,many,CSAILQGTLYEQYF,TGCAGTGCTATCCTACAGGGGACCCTCTACGAGCAGTACTTC
TRBJ2-3,TRBV20-1,NA,NA,CSARDPGGASTDTQYF,TGCAGTGCTAGAGATCCCGGAGGAGCTAGCACAGATACGCAGTATTTT
TRBJ2-1,TRBV27,NA,few,CASRVGAGGTDEQFF,TGTGCCAGCAGGGTGGGAGCGGGTGGTACGGATGAGCAGTTCTTC
TRBJ1-1,TRBV11-2,NA,many,CASCRQVFNKNTEAFF,TGTGCCAGCTGTAGACAGGTCTTTAACAAGAACACTGAAGCTTTCTTT
TRBJ1-2,TRBV7-9,NA,few,CASSLGDGPYGYTF,TGTGCCAGCAGCTTAGGGGACGGGCCCTATGGCTACACCTTC
TRBJ1-3,TRBV7-6,NA,few,CASSLGQRTLGNTIYF,TGTGCCAGCAGCTTAGGGCAAAGAACCCTCGGAAACACCATATATTTT
TRBJ1-2,TRBV30,TRBD1,few,CAWYGQGILYGYTF,TGTGCCTGGTACGGACAGGGAATCCTCTATGGCTACACCTTC
TRBJ2-2,TRBV29-1,TRBD1,NA,CSVDPGQGVAGELFF,TGCAGCGTCGACCCGGGACAGGGGGTCGCCGGGGAGCTGTTTTTT
TRBJ1-2,TRBV6-1,NA,few,CASSEAWLVGSASTGYTF,TGTGCCAGCAGTGAAGCCTGGTTAGTGGGCTCTGCCTCCACTGGCTACACCTTC
TRBJ2-7,TRBV7-9,NA,few,CASSLPGDYEQYF,TGTGCCAGCAGCTTGCCGGGGGACTACGAGCAGTACTTC
TRBJ1-6,TRBV9,NA,NA,CASSVDGTPGGDSPLHF,TGTGCCAGCAGCGTAGATGGAACCCCCGGGGGTGATTCACCCCTCCACTTT
TRBJ2-5,TRBV3-1,TRBD2,many,CASRLAAGNGETQYF,TGTGCCAGCAGACTAGCGGCCGGCAATGGGGAGACCCAGTACTTC
TRBJ2-2,TRBV7-2,NA,many,CASSYGGAGNTGELFF,TGTGCCAGCAGCTATGGTGGGGCAGGGAACACCGGGGAGCTGTTTTTT
TRBJ2-5,TRBV7-9,NA,many,CASRQRDIPEETQYF,TGTGCCAGTAGACAACGGGACATACCCGAAGAGACCCAGTACTTC
TRBJ1-1,TRBV19,NA,NA,CASSMGRAEDTEAFF,TGTGCCAGTAGTATGGGCCGGGCCGAGGACACTGAAGCTTTCTTT
TRBJ1-2,TRBV19,NA,NA,CASSIDNRGYTF,TGTGCCAGTAGTATAGATAATCGTGGCTACACCTTC
TRBJ2-7,TRBV6-2/TRBV6-3,NA,NA,CASRGTAYEQYF,TGTGCCAGCAGGGGTACCGCCTACGAGCAGTACTTC
TRBJ1-4,TRBV12-3/TRBV12-4,NA,NA,CASSLRVFATNEKLFF,TGTGCCAGCAGTTTACGTGTATTTGCAACTAATGAAAAACTGTTTTTT